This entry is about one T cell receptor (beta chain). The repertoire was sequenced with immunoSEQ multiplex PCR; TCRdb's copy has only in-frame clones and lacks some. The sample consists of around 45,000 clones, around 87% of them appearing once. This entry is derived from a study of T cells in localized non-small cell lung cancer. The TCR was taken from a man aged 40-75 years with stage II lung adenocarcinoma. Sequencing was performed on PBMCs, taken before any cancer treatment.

Here the CDR3 DNA reads TGTGCCAGCAGTGAAGCTAGGGGGTCAGGAGCCTATGGCTACACCTTC. Amino acid sequence: CASSEARGSGAYGYTF. V and J are TRBV6-1 and TRBJ1-2; TRBD1 might be the D (6 bases). Trimming shortened V by 0 bases and J by 4 bases, and 15 bases separated the two germline ends. CDR3 length: 16 amino acids. The germline CDR1 and CDR2 sequences are MNHNS and SASEGT.